The present T cell receptor (beta chain) was sequenced within a study of shared clonotypes between healthy human individuals. Study-level points and caveats: There were few donors, and this limited the genetic and exposure-history diversity represented.

Researchers divided each subset's genomic DNA evenly across several immunoSEQ plates. Profiled with immunoSEQ multiplex PCR; TCRdb holds only in-frame clones, not every one. The table lists about 99,000 clones, about 45% of them singletons. Worth noting for this clone: Its specificity is not known. No conserved phenylalanine or tryptophan ends this CDR3, so it is likely a read error.

V gave up 0 bases and J gave up 2 bases, with 8 bases separating them. Germline CDR1 reads GTSNPN; CDR2 reads SVGIG (reference sequence). The CDR3 has 15 amino acids. Without sorting, samples used tens of millions of PBMCs for genomic DNA. The sequenced sample was PBMCs. This TCR derives from a woman aged 35 to 49 in good health. Some clones in this sample may be carry-over from other donors' samples. J is TRBJ2-6 and V is TRBV30; no reliable D call. The CDR3 region is CAWSVRGTGANVLTS. In DNA form, the CDR3 reads TGTGCCTGGAGTGTACGAGGAACTGGGGCCAACGTCCTGACTTCC.